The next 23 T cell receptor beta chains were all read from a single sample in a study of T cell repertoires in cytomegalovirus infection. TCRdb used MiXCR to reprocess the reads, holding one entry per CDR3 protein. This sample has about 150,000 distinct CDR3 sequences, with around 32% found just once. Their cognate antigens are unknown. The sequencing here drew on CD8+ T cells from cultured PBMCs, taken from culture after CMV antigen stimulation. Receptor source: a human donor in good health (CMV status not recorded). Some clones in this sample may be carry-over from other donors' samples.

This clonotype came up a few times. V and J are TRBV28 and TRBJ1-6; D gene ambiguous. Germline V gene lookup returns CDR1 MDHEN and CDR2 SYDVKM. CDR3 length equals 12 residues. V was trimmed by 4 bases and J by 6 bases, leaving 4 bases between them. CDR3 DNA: TGTGCCAGCAGTTCGCCTAATTCACCCCTCCACTTT. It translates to CASSSPNSPLHF. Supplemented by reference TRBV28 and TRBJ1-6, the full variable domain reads DVKVTQSSRYLVKRTGEKVFLECVQDMDHENMFWYRQDPGLGLRLIYFSYDVKMKEKGDIPEGYSVSREKKERFSLILESASTNQTSMYLCASSSPNSPLHFGNGTRLTVT.

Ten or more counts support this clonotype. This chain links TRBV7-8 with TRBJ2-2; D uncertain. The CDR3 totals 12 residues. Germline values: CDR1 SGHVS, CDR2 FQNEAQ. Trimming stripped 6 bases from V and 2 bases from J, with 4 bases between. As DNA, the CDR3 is TGTGCCAGCAGTCGAAACACCGGGGAGCTGTTTTTT. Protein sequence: CASSRNTGELFF.

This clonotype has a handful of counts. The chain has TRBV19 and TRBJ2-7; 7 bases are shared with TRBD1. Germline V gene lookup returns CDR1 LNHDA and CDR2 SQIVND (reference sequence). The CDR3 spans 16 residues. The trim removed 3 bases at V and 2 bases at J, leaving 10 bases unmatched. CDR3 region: CASSIAPTGITYEQYF. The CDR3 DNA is TGTGCCAGTAGTATCGCCCCGACAGGGATAACCTACGAGCAGTACTTC.

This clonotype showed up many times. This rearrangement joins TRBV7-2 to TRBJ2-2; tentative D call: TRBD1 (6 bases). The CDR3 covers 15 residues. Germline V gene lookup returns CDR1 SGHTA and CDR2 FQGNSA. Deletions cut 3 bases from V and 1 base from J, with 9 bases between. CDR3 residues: CASSFGGGNTGELFF. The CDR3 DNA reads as TGTGCCAGCAGCTTTGGGGGCGGGAACACCGGGGAGCTGTTTTTT.

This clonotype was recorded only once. CDR3 DNA sequence: TGTGCCAGCAGCCCCCTTTTGGGCACTAATGAAAAACTGTTTTTT. It specifies CASSPLLGTNEKLFF. V is TRBV7-9 and J is TRBJ1-4; D gene uncertain. Germline values: CDR1 SEHNR, CDR2 FQNEAQ (reference sequence). Trimming stripped 5 bases from V and 2 bases from J, with 12 bases between. The CDR3 runs to 15 residues.

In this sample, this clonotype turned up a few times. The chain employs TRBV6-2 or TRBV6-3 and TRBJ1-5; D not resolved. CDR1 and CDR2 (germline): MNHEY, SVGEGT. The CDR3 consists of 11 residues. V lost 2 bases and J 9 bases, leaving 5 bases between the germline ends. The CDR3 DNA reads TGTGCCAGCAGTTACCCGGGGCCCCAGCATTTT. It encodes CASSYPGPQHF.

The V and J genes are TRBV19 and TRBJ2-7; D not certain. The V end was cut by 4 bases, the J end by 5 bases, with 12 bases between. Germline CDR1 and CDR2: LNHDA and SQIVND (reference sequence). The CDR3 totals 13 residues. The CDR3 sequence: CASSNWAEDEQYF. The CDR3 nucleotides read TGTGCCAGTAGTAATTGGGCTGAAGACGAGCAGTACTTC.

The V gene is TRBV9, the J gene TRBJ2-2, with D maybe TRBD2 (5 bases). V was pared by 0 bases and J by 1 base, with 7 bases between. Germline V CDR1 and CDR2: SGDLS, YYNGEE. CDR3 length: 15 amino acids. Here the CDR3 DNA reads TGTGCCAGCAGCGTAGGAGCGGTGAACACCGGGGAGCTGTTTTTT. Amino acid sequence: CASSVGAVNTGELFF.

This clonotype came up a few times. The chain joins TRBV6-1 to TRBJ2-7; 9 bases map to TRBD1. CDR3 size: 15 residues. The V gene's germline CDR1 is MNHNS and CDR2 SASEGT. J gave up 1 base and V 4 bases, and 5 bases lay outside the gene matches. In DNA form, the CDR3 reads TGTGCCAGCAGTGTGGACAGGGGCGCGTCCTACGAGCAGTACTTC. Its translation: CASSVDRGASYEQYF.

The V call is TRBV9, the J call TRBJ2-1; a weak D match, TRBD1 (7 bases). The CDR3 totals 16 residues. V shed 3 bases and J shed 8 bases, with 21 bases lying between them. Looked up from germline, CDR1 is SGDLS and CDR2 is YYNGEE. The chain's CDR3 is CASSAESGGGTDEQFF. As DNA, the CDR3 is TGTGCCAGCAGCGCCGAGTCCGGGGGCGGGACAGATGAGCAGTTCTTC.

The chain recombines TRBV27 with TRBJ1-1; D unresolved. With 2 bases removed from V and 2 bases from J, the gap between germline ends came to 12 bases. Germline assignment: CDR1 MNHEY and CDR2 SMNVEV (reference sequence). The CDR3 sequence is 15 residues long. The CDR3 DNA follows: TGTGCCAGCAGTTTAAGGACGAAATCAAACACTGAAGCTTTCTTT. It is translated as CASSLRTKSNTEAFF.

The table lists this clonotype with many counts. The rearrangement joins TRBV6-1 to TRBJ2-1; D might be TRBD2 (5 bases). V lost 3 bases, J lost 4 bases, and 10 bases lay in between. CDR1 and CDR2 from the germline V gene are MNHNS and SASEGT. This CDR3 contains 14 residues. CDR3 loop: CASSDSSGYNEQFF. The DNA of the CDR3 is TGTGCCAGCAGTGATTCCAGCGGATACAATGAGCAGTTCTTC.

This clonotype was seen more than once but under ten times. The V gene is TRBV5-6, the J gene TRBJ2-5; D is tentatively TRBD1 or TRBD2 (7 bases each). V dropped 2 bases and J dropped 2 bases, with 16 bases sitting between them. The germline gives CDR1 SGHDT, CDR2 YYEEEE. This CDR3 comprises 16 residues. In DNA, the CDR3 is TGTGCCAGCAGCTTAGGGGGCGGGGGAGAACAAGAGACCCAGTACTTC. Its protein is CASSLGGGGEQETQYF.

In nucleotides, the CDR3 is TGTGCCAGCAGCCAACACGCAGGATACGCCGGGGAGCTGTTTTTT. Amino acids: CASSQHAGYAGELFF. This chain connects TRBV14 to TRBJ2-2; D unresolved. This CDR3 has 15 residues. Germline assignment: CDR1 SGHDN and CDR2 FVKESK. V shed 2 bases and J shed 6 bases, with 13 bases lying between them.

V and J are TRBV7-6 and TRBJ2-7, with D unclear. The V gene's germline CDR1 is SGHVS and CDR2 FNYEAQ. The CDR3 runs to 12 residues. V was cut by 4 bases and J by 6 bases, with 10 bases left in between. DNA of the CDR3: TGTGCCAGCAGCTCCCGTAGCTCCGAGCAGTACTTC. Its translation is CASSSRSSEQYF.

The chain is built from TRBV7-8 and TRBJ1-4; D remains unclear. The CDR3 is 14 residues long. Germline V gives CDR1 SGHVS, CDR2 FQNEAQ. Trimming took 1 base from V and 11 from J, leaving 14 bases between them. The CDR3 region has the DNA TGTGCCAGCAGCTTAGACTACAATGTTTTCAAACTGTTTTTT. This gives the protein CASSLDYNVFKLFF.

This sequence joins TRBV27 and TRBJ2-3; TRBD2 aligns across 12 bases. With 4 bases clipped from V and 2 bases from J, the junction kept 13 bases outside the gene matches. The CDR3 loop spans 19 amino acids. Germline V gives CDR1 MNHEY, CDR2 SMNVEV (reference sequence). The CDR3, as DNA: TGTGCCAGCAGTTCTGGGGCGTTCGGACTAGCGGGGACCACAGATACGCAGTATTTT. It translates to CASSSGAFGLAGTTDTQYF.

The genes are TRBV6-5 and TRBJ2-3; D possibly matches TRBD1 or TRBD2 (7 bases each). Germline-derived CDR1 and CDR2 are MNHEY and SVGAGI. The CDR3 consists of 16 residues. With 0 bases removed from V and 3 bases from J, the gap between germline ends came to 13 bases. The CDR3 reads CASSYSGRGGTDTQYF. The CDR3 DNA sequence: TGTGCCAGCAGTTACTCGGGCAGGGGGGGAACAGATACGCAGTATTTT.

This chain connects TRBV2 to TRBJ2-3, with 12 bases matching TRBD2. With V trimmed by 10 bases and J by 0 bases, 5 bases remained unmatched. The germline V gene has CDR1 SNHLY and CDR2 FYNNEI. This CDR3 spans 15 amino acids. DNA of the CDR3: TGTGCCACCCTTGGACTAGCGGGGAGCACAGATACGCAGTATTTT. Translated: CATLGLAGSTDTQYF.

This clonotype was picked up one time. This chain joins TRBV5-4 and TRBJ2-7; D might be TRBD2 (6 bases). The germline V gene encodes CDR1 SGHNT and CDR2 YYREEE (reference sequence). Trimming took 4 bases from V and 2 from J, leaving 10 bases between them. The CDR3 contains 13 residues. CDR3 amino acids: CASSLRGTYEQYF. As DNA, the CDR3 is TGTGCCAGCAGCCTTCGGGGGACCTACGAGCAGTACTTC. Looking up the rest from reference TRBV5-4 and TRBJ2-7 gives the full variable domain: ETGVTQSPTHLIKTRGQQVTLRCSSQSGHNTVSWYQQALGQGPQFIFQYYREEENGRGNFPPRFSGLQFPNYSSELNVNALELDDSALYLCASSLRGTYEQYFGPGTRLTVT.

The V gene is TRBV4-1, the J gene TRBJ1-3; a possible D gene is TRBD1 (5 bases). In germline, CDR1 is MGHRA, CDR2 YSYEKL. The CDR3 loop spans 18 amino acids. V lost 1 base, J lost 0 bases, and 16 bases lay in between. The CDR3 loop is CASSQAVYPGASGNTIYF. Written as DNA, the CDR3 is TGCGCCAGCAGCCAAGCCGTTTACCCTGGGGCCTCTGGAAACACCATATATTTT.

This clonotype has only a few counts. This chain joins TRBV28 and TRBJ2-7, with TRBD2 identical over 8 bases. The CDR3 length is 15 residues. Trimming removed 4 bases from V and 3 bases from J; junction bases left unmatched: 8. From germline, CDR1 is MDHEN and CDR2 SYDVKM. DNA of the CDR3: TGTGCCAGCAGTTATCGGGGGGGCGAGGTCTACGAGCAGTACTTC. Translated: CASSYRGGEVYEQYF. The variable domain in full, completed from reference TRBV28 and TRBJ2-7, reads DVKVTQSSRYLVKRTGEKVFLECVQDMDHENMFWYRQDPGLGLRLIYFSYDVKMKEKGDIPEGYSVSREKKERFSLILESASTNQTSMYLCASSYRGGEVYEQYFGPGTRLTVT.

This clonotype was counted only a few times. The CDR3 here is CASSLAPGENEQYF. CDR3 DNA: TGCGCCAGCAGCTTGGCACCCGGGGAAAACGAGCAGTACTTC. V gene TRBV5-1 combines with J gene TRBJ2-7; weak D call: TRBD2 (5 bases). The V gene's germline CDR1 is SGHRS and CDR2 YFSETQ. V was trimmed by 0 bases and J by 5 bases, leaving 12 bases between them. The CDR3 loop spans 14 amino acids.